This TCR beta chain came from a study of cytomegalovirus exposure and HLA in healthy donors. For this clone: Its antigen is as yet unknown.

Study-wide points: Beyond CMV serostatus, there was no information to go on about immune exposure.

The primer mix had 60 Vbeta and 13 Jbeta primers. Assay: immunoSEQ multiplex PCR; the TCRdb copy retains only in-frame clones and omits some. The data contain about 260,000 clones, about four fifths of them seen just once; the ten biggest clones take up roughly 2%. V was pared by 3 bases and J by 4 bases, with 6 bases between. Germline assignment: CDR1 SNHLY and CDR2 FYNNEI. The CDR3 loop spans 12 amino acids. The V gene is TRBV2, the J gene TRBJ2-5; D is uncertain. The sequence derives from a woman aged 35 to 49 in good health and CMV-seropositive. Specimen: PBMCs. CDR3 DNA sequence: TGTGCCAGCAGTGAGTCGGGAGAGACCCAGTACTTC. Translated, it gives CASSESGETQYF.